This paragraph covers one TCR beta chain sequence. The count of this clone is one. Its antigen is still unknown. Base quality data are lacking; no much larger clone is found one base away. The data were taken from a study of blood T cell repertoires in COVID-19 (dated by TCRdb to the early 2020s). Concerning the study at large: Samples from collaborators originated in the United States, Italy and Spain and spanned both the acute and convalescent phases of COVID-19. The repertoires were released in a freely available public database intended as a resource for research on the immune response to SARS-CoV-2. The material from the prospective study consisted of cDNA or gDNA derived from T cells, B-cell-depleted T cells, or PBMCs. Nearly every sample came with metadata listing a de-identified subject ID, COVID-19 status, age in years and sex. Samples came from the ongoing ImmuneRACE study (first 160 participants) plus 1,254 subjects from 6 global collaborators. Where HLA class I and class II types were available, the types were taken from metadata supplied by the sample provider, not from assay-based typing. Subjects who had been exposed to COVID-19, were actively infected with it, or had recovered from it provided the deeply sampled blood TCRbeta repertoires that made up the dataset. The research as a whole found: The quantity of clinical and demographic metadata differed by source and by participant and was supplied without curation.

The germline V gene encodes CDR1 MNHEY and CDR2 SMNVEV (reference sequence). The CDR3 measures 12 amino acids from cysteine to phenylalanine. The retained sequence is limited to the CDR3, 36 bases, with the frame set at the first base. V and J lose 3 bases and 8 bases, and a span of 10 bases separates them. TCRbeta CDR3 regions were amplified from genomic DNA using the immunoSEQ Assay, a bias-controlled multiplex PCR. From the authors' description of their analysis: The number of nucleated cells in each sample was estimated from the amplification of reference gene primers within the assay. Sequence reads were collapsed and filtered to measure the absolute abundance of every unique TCRbeta CDR3 rearrangement. For each sample, productive Simpson clonality was calculated as the square root of Simpson's diversity index across productive rearrangements. TCRdb re-hosts the immuneACCESS table, in-frame sequences only. Its copies lack some clones; in the studies checked, an unresolved V gene accounts for under half of them, and the cause for the rest is not known. D and trimming were read from the DNA, whereas the V and J calls and clone size are those reported in that table. In this sample the table shows about 98,000 clones, over 75% of which occur a single time. The top ten constitute about 10% of the sample.

Collaborating institutions collected whole blood in K2EDTA tubes following their own protocols. For TCRbeta analysis, collaborators shipped samples in one of three forms: frozen whole blood, isolated PBMCs, or DNA extracted from either of those sample types. The sample was peripheral blood. The rearrangement joined TRBV27 to TRBJ1-2; tentative D gene TRBD1, with 5 bases matching. This clonotype was obtained from a woman older than 75 with acute or convalescent COVID-19. The CDR3 protein is CASSFRGVGYTF. The DNA sequence is as follows: TGTGCCAGCAGTTTTAGGGGTGTCGGCTACACCTTC.